The sequence of this TCR beta chain was determined in a study of blood T cell repertoires in COVID-19. Study overall: The cDNA or gDNA used as material had been derived from T cells, B-cell-depleted T cells, or PBMCs.

Original methodology: Estimation of nucleated cell counts relied on the amplification of reference gene primers. The repertoire was sequenced with immunoSEQ multiplex PCR; TCRdb's copy has only in-frame clones and lacks some. V and J calls and clone size are those listed in that table; D and trimming were worked out from the DNA. This sample yields some 150,000 clones, of which about 80% are seen a single time; 25% to 30% belongs to the top ten. Trimming pared 3 bases from V and 1 base from J, leaving 6 bases between. The CDR3 runs to 13 residues. Looked up from germline, CDR1 is GTSNPN and CDR2 is SVGIG (reference sequence).

The gene calls are TRBV30 and TRBJ2-2; no reliable D call. The specimen sequenced was peripheral blood. The source of this sequence is a woman aged 55 to 70 with acute or convalescent COVID-19. The CDR3, as DNA: TGTGCCTGGAGGGGCAGGAACACCGGGGAGCTGTTTTTT. Translated: CAWRGRNTGELFF.